This TCR beta chain was retrieved from a study of T cells in Graves' hyperthyroidism and ophthalmopathy. General study results and limits: Stable hyperthyroidism was told apart from ophthalmopathy by a model built on 13 V-J features. It was a median around seven months before onset that the model predicted ophthalmopathy.

This CDR3 contains 13 residues. Trimming cost V 6 bases and J 7 bases, with 15 bases left between them. Germline CDR1 reads MNHEY; CDR2 reads SVGEGT. This clonotype was detected only a few times. Its antigen is as yet unknown. Amplified TCR beta CDR3 regions came from RNA transcripts. HTBI primers were the set used in a first-round RT-PCR of the TCR CDR3. A single record per CDR3 protein comes from TCRdb applying MiXCR to the multiplex PCR reads. Counted here are about 290,000 distinct CDR3 sequences, approximately 12% occurring once; the ten biggest clones make up roughly 8.5%. The diagnostic basis comprised clinical symptoms, serum thyroxine and TRAb, thyroid ultrasound and orbital computed tomography. Fresh peripheral blood, 9.5 to 10 ml of it, supplied the PBMCs.

Sequencing was carried out using blood. This chain connects TRBV6-2 or TRBV6-3 to TRBJ2-5; no reliable D call. This sequence originates from a woman in her twenties or thirties with Graves' hyperthyroidism that later progressed to Graves' ophthalmopathy. CDR3 sequence reads: CASSRATLGTQYF. CDR3 in DNA: TGTGCCAGCAGCCGGGCCACGTTGGGGACCCAGTACTTC.